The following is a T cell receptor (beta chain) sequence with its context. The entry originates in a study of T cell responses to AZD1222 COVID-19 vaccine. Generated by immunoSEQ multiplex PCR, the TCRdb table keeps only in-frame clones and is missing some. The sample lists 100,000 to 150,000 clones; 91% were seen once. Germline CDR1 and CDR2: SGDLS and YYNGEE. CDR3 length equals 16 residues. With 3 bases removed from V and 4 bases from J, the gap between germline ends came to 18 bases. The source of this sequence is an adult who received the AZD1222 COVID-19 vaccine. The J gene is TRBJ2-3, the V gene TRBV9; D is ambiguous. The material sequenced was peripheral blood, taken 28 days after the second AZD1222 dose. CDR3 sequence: CASSGPGHGSADTQYF. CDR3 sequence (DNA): TGTGCCAGCAGCGGACCGGGCCACGGCTCAGCAGATACGCAGTATTTT.